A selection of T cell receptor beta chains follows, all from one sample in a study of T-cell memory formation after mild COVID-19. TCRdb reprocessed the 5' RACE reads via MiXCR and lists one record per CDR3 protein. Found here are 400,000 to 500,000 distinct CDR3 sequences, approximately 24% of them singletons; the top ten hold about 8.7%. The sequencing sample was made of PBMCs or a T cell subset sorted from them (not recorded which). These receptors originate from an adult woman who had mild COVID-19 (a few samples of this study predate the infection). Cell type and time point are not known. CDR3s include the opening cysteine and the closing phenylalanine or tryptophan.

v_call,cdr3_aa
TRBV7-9,CASSFDSQPQHF
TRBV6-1,CASSELGVATNEKLFF
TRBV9,CASSVVSGRNTGELFF
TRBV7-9,CASSLAGHRLSGNTIYF
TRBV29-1,CSVDGGRENEQFF
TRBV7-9,CASSLANPTSEAFF
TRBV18,CASSPVSGRSTDTQYF
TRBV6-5,CASSPALSYNSPLHF
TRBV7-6,CASSLRSRSANTGELFF
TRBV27,CASSPGTAPLIVYGYTF
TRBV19,CASTAQGVWVTEAFF
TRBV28,CASSETPGGANEQYF
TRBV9,CASSVVVAGQTDTQYF
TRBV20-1,CSARDSGQVLVQFF
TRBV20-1,CSALRGPNEKLFF
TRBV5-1,CASGEDGRFQETQYF